The 27 T cell receptor beta chains given below trace back to one sample, sequenced in a study of cytomegalovirus exposure and HLA in healthy donors. The PCR made use of 60 Vbeta and 13 Jbeta primers. Data came from immunoSEQ multiplex PCR; TCRdb stores just in-frame clones and leaves some out. The sample holds 130,000 or so clones, approximately 84% seen once. Sequenced: PBMCs. These receptors originate from a woman in her thirties or forties in good health and CMV-seronegative.

J is TRBJ1-4 and V is TRBV5-1; D may be TRBD1 (6 bases). The CDR3 length is 16 residues. Trimming cost V 4 bases and J 0 bases, with 13 bases left between them. In germline, CDR1 is SGHRS, CDR2 YFSETQ. CDR3 loop: CASSPGTLATNEKLFF. Written as DNA, the CDR3 is TGCGCCAGCAGCCCGGGGACACTTGCAACTAATGAAAAACTGTTTTTT.

V is TRBV27 and J is TRBJ2-1; TRBD2 agrees at 9 bases. The CDR3 covers 19 residues. The germline V gene has CDR1 MNHEY and CDR2 SMNVEV (reference sequence). Trimming took 4 bases from V and 7 from J; bases not matched to a gene: 20. The CDR3 DNA follows: TGTGCCAGCAGTTCATCGAATGAAATAGCGGGAGTTAGGAATAATGAGCAGTTCTTC. Protein product: CASSSSNEIAGVRNNEQFF.

This clone has a single count. The V call is TRBV4-3, the J call TRBJ2-1, with 7 bases aligning to TRBD2. CDR1 LGHNA and CDR2 YSLEER come from the germline V gene. This CDR3 contains 18 residues. With V trimmed by 3 bases and J by 6 bases, 17 bases remained unmatched. CDR3 nucleotides: TGCGCCAGCAGCCAGGAACACGGACTCGCAGGGAGGGTCAATGAGCAGTTCTTC. This codes for CASSQEHGLAGRVNEQFF.

This chain links TRBV10-3 with TRBJ2-1; D not resolved. Germline CDR1 and CDR2: ENHRY and SYGVKD. Trimming left V 0 bases short and J 0 bases short, with 9 bases between. This CDR3 contains 16 residues. CDR3 bases: TGTGCCATCAGTGAGTCTAGTACAGCCTCCTACAATGAGCAGTTCTTC. Translating gives CAISESSTASYNEQFF.

This clone was seen a few times. Other DNA sequences in this specimen translate into the identical CDR3. V is TRBV7-9 and J is TRBJ2-1, with 8 bases matching TRBD2. V shed 0 bases and J 2 bases; nucleotides not matched to a gene: 3. Germline loops: CDR1 SEHNR, CDR2 FQNEAQ (reference sequence). CDR3 length: 16 residues. The CDR3 reads CASSLALAGTYNEQFF. DNA of the CDR3: TGTGCCAGCAGCTTAGCGTTAGCGGGGACCTACAATGAGCAGTTCTTC.

This clone was observed a single time. Here the CDR3 reads CASCYQGAAGEKLFF. CDR3 nucleotide sequence: TGTGCCAGCTGTTACCAGGGGGCCGCAGGTGAAAAACTGTTTTTT. This rearrangement joins TRBV2 to TRBJ1-4; 8 bases align to TRBD1. The trim removed 8 bases at V and 7 bases at J, leaving 12 bases unmatched. The CDR3 runs 15 residues. Germline CDR1 SNHLY, CDR2 FYNNEI.

This CDR3 is CASGHPLSSGEQFF. Here the CDR3 DNA reads TGTGCTAGTGGTCACCCCCTAAGCAGCGGTGAGCAGTTCTTC. The chain carries TRBV12-5 and TRBJ2-1; maybe TRBD2 (5 bases). Germline loops: CDR1 LGHNT, CDR2 FRNRAP. This CDR3 comprises 14 residues. Trimming shortened V by 5 bases and J by 9 bases, and 17 bases separated the two germline ends.

The chain uses TRBV27 and TRBJ2-7; 7 bases fit TRBD2. The trim removed 8 bases at V and 0 bases at J, leaving 16 bases unmatched. Per germline, CDR1 MNHEY and CDR2 SMNVEV (reference sequence). This CDR3 is 17 amino acids long. The DNA for the CDR3 is TGTGCCAGCCCTGGGCGGGCAGGGACTAAATCCTCCTACGAGCAGTACTTC. Amino acid sequence: CASPGRAGTKSSYEQYF.

V and J are TRBV7-2 and TRBJ1-2; 10 positions agree with TRBD1. Trimming cost V 1 base and J 2 bases; bases outside gene matches: 1. Looked up from germline, CDR1 is SGHTA and CDR2 is FQGNSA. The CDR3 contains 15 residues. CDR3 nucleotides: TGTGCCAGCAGCTTAGAGGGACAGGGGAACTATGGCTACACCTTC. Protein product: CASSLEGQGNYGYTF.

The rearrangement joins TRBV7-9 to TRBJ1-5; 7 nucleotides agree with TRBD1. CDR1 and CDR2 (germline): SEHNR, FQNEAQ (reference sequence). Germline trimming cut 0 bases from V and 5 bases from J; bases unmatched to any gene: 4. This CDR3 has 15 amino acids. The CDR3 region is CASSLAGTEDQPQHF. CDR3 DNA: TGTGCCAGCAGCTTAGCGGGGACAGAGGATCAGCCCCAGCATTTT.

J is TRBJ2-1 and V is TRBV10-3; TRBD2 aligns across 9 bases. The CDR3 runs to 16 residues. V gave up 1 base and J gave up 5 bases; unmatched junction bases: 6. Germline V gives CDR1 ENHRY, CDR2 SYGVKD. CDR3 residues: CAISEFGSGSDNEQFF. The CDR3 DNA is TGTGCCATCAGTGAGTTTGGTAGCGGGAGCGACAATGAGCAGTTCTTC.

This chain joins TRBV6-5 and TRBJ1-2, with D possibly matching TRBD1 (6 bases). The CDR3 extends over 11 amino acids. Germline CDR1 is MNHEY and CDR2 is SVGAGI. Trimming shortened V by 5 bases and J by 8 bases, and 9 bases separated the two germline ends. This chain's CDR3 is CASSNRVGYTF. CDR3 in DNA: TGTGCCAGCAGTAACAGGGTGGGCTACACCTTC.

The J gene is TRBJ2-5, the V gene TRBV7-9; D not certain. The DNA matches TRBJ2-7 better at its end, which makes the J call doubtful. Germline loops: CDR1 SEHNR, CDR2 FQNEAQ (reference sequence). CDR3 size: 12 residues. In nucleotides, the CDR3 is TGTGCCAGCAGCTCGTTGTCCTACGAGCAGTACTTC. Amino acids: CASSSLSYEQYF.

The chain uses TRBV4-1 and TRBJ1-1; maybe TRBD1 (6 bases). This CDR3 spans 14 amino acids. CDR1 is MGHRA and CDR2 is YSYEKL in the germline V gene. V was pared by 4 bases and J by 5 bases, with 14 bases between. The CDR3 reads CASSPNRELTEAFF. DNA for the CDR3: TGCGCCAGCAGCCCTAACAGGGAATTGACTGAAGCTTTCTTT.

DNA for the CDR3: TGCGCCAGCAGTCAATGTTTCTGGGACAGGGTCACAGATACGCAGTATTTT. Protein sequence: CASSQCFWDRVTDTQYF. V gene TRBV23-1 combines with J gene TRBJ2-3, with 9 bases identical to TRBD1. TRBV23-1 is classed as an ORF, of uncertain function. CDR3 length equals 17 residues. Trimming took 1 base from V and 2 from J; bases not matched to a gene: 7.

The chain employs TRBV7-2 and TRBJ2-3, with D unclear. The ends were cut back, 5 bases at V and 2 bases at J, with 8 bases in the middle. Germline CDR1 reads SGHTA; CDR2 reads FQGNSA. The CDR3 is made up of 13 amino acids. The CDR3 here is CASSRELTDTQYF. The CDR3 bases are TGTGCCAGCAGCCGCGAGCTCACAGATACGCAGTATTTT.

In this sample, this clone turned up once. The gene calls are TRBV10-3 and TRBJ1-1; 10 bases map to TRBD1. V dropped 7 bases and J dropped 5; count of bases not matched to a gene: 4. Germline-derived CDR1 and CDR2 are ENHRY and SYGVKD. The CDR3 is 13 residues long. The CDR3 is CAIIKGQGTEAFF. Here the CDR3 DNA reads TGTGCCATCATCAAGGGACAGGGGACTGAAGCTTTCTTT.

The rearrangement links TRBV10-3 to TRBJ1-5; no reliable D call. CDR3 size: 13 residues. V was shortened by 11 bases and J by 7 bases, with 18 bases between the two germline ends. Per germline, CDR1 ENHRY and CDR2 SYGVKD. The CDR3 reads CASNAQTYQPQHF. CDR3 in DNA: TGTGCCTCGAACGCACAAACATACCAGCCCCAGCATTTT.

This rearrangement joins TRBV9 to TRBJ1-3, with TRBD1 identical over 7 bases. In germline, CDR1 is SGDLS, CDR2 YYNGEE. V lost 0 bases and J lost 4; bases outside the gene matches: 7. The CDR3 runs 16 residues. The CDR3: CASSVVEGAIGNTIYF. For the CDR3, the DNA is TGTGCCAGCAGCGTAGTGGAGGGGGCAATAGGAAACACCATATATTTT.

The CDR3 DNA sequence: TGTGCCAGCAGTTCGGGTCTAGTAAGTGAGCAGTACTTC. It is translated as CASSSGLVSEQYF. The chain recombines TRBV6-5 with TRBJ2-7, with D uncertain. This CDR3 spans 13 amino acids. The V and J ends lost 4 bases and 7 bases respectively, with 14 bases between them. Looked up from germline, CDR1 is MNHEY and CDR2 is SVGAGI.

The chain recombines TRBV10-1 with TRBJ2-7; D call uncertain. The CDR3 is 12 residues long. Germline-derived CDR1 and CDR2 are WNHNN and SYGVQD (reference sequence). V lost 5 bases and J lost 6, with 11 bases in between. CDR3 sequence (DNA): TGCGCCAGCAGTAACCCTAGTTTCGAGCAGTACTTC. Its translation is CASSNPSFEQYF.

The table lists this clone with a few counts. This chain connects TRBV29-1 to TRBJ1-4; D is possibly TRBD1 (5 bases). Between the trimmed V and J ends, which lost 6 bases and 8 bases, there was a span of 19 bases. Germline V gene data show CDR1 as SQVTM and CDR2 as ANQGSEA. CDR3 size: 14 residues. The CDR3 reads CSVPEKGAGEKLFF. The DNA of the CDR3 is TGCAGCGTACCTGAAAAAGGGGCCGGCGAAAAACTGTTTTTT.

This chain connects TRBV12-5 to TRBJ2-7, with TRBD2 as a possible D gene (6 bases). Germline CDR1 reads LGHNT; CDR2 reads FRNRAP. The CDR3 is 13 residues long. Between the trimmed V and J ends, which lost 7 bases and 4 bases, there was a span of 14 bases. The CDR3 DNA sequence: TGTGCTAGTGCCCCGGACTACTGGTACGAGCAGTACTTC. It yields the protein CASAPDYWYEQYF.

The chain carries TRBV7-9 and TRBJ2-4; tentative D call: TRBD2 (6 bases). Germline assignment: CDR1 SEHNR and CDR2 FQNEAQ (reference sequence). V gave up 5 bases and J gave up 15 bases, with 14 bases separating them. The CDR3 runs 11 residues. As DNA, the CDR3 is TGTGCCAGCAGCCCTGGGAGGTTGGGGTACTTC. Translating gives CASSPGRLGYF.

As DNA, the CDR3 is TGTGCCAGCACCCCGGGGGGGGTAAACACTGAAGCTTTCTTT. It translates to CASTPGGVNTEAFF. This chain links TRBV7-6 with TRBJ1-1, with a weak D call TRBD1 (5 bases). V lost 7 bases to trimming and J lost 2 bases, with 14 bases between them. The CDR3 length is 14 residues. Per the germline V gene, CDR1 is SGHVS and CDR2 is FNYEAQ. Full variable domain (missing parts from reference TRBV7-6 and TRBJ1-1): GAGVSQSPRYKVTKRGQDVALRCDPISGHVSLYWYRQALGQGPEFLTYFNYEAQQDKSGLPNDRFSAERPEGSISTLTIQRTEQRDSAMYRCASTPGGVNTEAFFGQGTRLTVV.

The chain is built from TRBV28 and TRBJ2-6, with a possible D match to TRBD1 (5 bases). V shed 6 bases and J shed 2 bases, with 20 bases lying between them. The CDR3 totals 18 residues. CDR1 MDHEN and CDR2 SYDVKM come from the germline V gene. The CDR3 is CASSLRNFWGAGANVLTF. As DNA, the CDR3 is TGTGCCAGCAGCCTCAGAAACTTCTGGGGCGCTGGGGCCAACGTCCTGACTTTC.

The table lists this clone with a count of one. J is TRBJ2-7 and V is TRBV21-1; the table's D gene call, TRBD2, was not cross checked with the DNA. TRBV21-1 has pseudogene status. This CDR3 comprises 13 residues. Written as DNA, the CDR3 is TGTGCCAGCAGCAAACTAGCGACCTACGAGCAGTACTTC. This sequence encodes CASSKLATYEQYF.